This TCR beta chain comes out of a study of cytomegalovirus exposure and HLA in healthy donors. Study-wide results and caveats: CMV antigen specificity was confirmed in vitro for three CMV-associated chains.

The germline V gene has CDR1 SGHVS and CDR2 FQNEAQ. Trimming pared 4 bases from V and 5 bases from J, leaving 11 bases between. The CDR3 is 13 amino acids. With regard to this clone: Its antigen is currently unknown.

Clones were read by immunoSEQ multiplex PCR, and TCRdb kept only the in-frame ones, dropping some. The sample carries about 60,000 clones, over 90% recorded once. The sequenced sample was PBMCs. The sequence was obtained from a woman under 30 in good health and CMV-seropositive. The V gene is TRBV7-8, the J gene TRBJ2-5, with TRBD2 as a possible D gene (5 bases). CDR3 loop: CASSSRRGETQYF. The DNA for the CDR3 is TGTGCCAGCAGCTCTCGGAGAGGGGAGACCCAGTACTTC.